This T cell receptor beta chain was sequenced in a study of metastatic and nonmetastatic thyroid tumors. Study background: It was across blood and tumor or nodule tissue from malignant and benign thyroid patients that repertoires were compared. The study's findings and limits: For both blood and tumor, malignant thyroid tumors reportedly showed significantly higher TCR beta diversity than benign nodules did.

Authors' analysis steps: The authors used CDR3 differences across clinicopathological groups to build a distant-metastasis classifier for papillary thyroid cancer. TCRdb re-called the PCR reads with MiXCR. These V and J calls rely on TCRdb rather than the paper's analysis. The sample carries about 21,000 clones, 37% recorded once. Treatment of any kind had been given to no patient before thyroid surgery. Remarks on this clone: Its antigen is unidentified.

The sequence derives from a female donor with papillary thyroid cancer or a benign thyroid nodule (not recorded which). Some clones in this sample may be carry-over from other donors' samples. Sequencing was carried out using tumor tissue.

In DNA, the CDR3 is TGTGCCTGGCAACAGGGGATCTACAATCAGCCCCAGCATTTT. Translating it yields CAWQQGIYNQPQHF. The J gene is TRBJ1-5, the V gene TRBV30, with TRBD1 matching over 7 bases. Per the germline V gene, CDR1 is GTSNPN and CDR2 is SVGIG (reference sequence). The CDR3 has 14 residues. After removal of 5 bases from V and 3 bases from J, the junction contained 7 bases not matched to a gene.